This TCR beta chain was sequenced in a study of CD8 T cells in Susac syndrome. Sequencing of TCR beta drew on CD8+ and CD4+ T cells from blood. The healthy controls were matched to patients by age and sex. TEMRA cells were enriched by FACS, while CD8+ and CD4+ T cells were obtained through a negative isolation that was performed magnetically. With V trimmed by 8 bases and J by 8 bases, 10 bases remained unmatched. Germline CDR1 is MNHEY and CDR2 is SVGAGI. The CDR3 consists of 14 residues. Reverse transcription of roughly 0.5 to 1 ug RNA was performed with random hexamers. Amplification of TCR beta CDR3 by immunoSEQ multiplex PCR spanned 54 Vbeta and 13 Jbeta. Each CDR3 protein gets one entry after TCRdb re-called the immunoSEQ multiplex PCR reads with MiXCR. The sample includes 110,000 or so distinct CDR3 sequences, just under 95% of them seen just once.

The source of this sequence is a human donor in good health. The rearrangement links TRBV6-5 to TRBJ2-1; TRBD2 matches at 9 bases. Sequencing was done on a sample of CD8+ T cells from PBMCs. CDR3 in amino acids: CASVRVAGEYEQFF. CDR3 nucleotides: TGTGCCAGCGTTCGGGTAGCGGGAGAGTATGAGCAGTTCTTC.